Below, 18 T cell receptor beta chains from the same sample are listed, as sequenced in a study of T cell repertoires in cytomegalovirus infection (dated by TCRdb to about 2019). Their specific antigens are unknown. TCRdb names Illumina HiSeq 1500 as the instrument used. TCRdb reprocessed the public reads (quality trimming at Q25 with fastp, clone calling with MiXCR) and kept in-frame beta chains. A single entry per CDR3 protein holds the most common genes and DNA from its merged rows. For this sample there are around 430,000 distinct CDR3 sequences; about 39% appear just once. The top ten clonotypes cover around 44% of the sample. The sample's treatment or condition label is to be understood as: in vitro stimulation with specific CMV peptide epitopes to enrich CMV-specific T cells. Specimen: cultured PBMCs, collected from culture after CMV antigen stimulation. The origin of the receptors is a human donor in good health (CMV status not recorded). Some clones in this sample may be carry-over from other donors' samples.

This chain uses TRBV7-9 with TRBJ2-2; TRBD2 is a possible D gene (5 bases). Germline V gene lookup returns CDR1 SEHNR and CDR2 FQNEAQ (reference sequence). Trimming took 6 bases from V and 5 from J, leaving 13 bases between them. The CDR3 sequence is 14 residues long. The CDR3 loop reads CASRSPSGTGELFF. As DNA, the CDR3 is TGTGCCAGCAGATCCCCGTCGGGGACCGGGGAGCTGTTTTTT.

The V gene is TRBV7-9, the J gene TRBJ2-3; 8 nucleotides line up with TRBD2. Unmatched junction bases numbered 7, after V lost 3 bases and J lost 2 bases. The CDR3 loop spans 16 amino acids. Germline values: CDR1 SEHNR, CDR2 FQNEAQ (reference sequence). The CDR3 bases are TGTGCCAGCAGCTTCTCTACTAGCGGATTCACAGATACGCAGTATTTT. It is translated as CASSFSTSGFTDTQYF.

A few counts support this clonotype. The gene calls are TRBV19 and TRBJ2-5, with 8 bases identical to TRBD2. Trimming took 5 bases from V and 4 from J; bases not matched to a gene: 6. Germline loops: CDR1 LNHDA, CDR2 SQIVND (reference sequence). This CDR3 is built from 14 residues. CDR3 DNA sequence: TGTGCCAGTAGTGGAGCGGGAGTAAGAGAGACCCAGTACTTC. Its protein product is CASSGAGVRETQYF.

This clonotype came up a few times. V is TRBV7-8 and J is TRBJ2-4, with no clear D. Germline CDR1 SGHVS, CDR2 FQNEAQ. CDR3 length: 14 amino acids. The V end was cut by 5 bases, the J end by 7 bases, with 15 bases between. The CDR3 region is CASSPFVGFNIQYF. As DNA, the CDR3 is TGTGCCAGCAGCCCCTTCGTGGGTTTCAACATTCAGTACTTC.

The CDR3 DNA sequence: TGTGCCAGCAGCATACAGCGGGCGGAGAATGGGGAGACCCAGTACTTC. This translates into CASSIQRAENGETQYF. V usage is TRBV7-6 and J usage is TRBJ2-5; D perhaps matches TRBD2 (6 bases). Germline lookup yields CDR1 SGHVS and CDR2 FNYEAQ. The CDR3 spans 16 residues. The V end was cut by 5 bases, the J end by 5 bases, with 21 bases between. Together with reference TRBV7-6 and TRBJ2-5, the CDR3 gives the full variable domain: GAGVSQSPRYKVTKRGQDVALRCDPISGHVSLYWYRQALGQGPEFLTYFNYEAQQDKSGLPNDRFSAERPEGSISTLTIQRTEQRDSAMYRCASSIQRAENGETQYFGPGTRLLVL.

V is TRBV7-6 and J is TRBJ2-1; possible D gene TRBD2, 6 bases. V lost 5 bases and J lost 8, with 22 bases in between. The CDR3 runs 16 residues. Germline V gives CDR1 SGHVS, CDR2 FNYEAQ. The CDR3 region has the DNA TGTGCCAGCAGCCCCCAACCGGGACTCTATGGTGATGAGCAGTTCTTC. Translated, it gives CASSPQPGLYGDEQFF.

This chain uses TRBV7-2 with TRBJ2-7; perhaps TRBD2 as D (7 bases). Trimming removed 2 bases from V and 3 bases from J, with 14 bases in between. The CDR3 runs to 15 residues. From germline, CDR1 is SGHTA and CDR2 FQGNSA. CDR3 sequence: CASSLRRGTSYEQYF. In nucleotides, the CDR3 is TGTGCCAGCAGCTTACGGCGGGGGACAAGCTACGAGCAGTACTTC.

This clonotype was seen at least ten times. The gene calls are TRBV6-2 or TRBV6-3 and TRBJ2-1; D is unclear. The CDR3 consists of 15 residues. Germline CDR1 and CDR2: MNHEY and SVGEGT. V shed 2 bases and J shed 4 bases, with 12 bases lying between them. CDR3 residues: CASSYGSAVYNEQFF. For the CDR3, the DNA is TGTGCCAGCAGTTACGGCAGTGCAGTTTACAATGAGCAGTTCTTC.

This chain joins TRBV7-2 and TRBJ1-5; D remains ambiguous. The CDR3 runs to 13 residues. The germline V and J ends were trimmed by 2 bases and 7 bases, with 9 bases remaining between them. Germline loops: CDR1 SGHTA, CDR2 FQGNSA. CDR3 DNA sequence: TGTGCCAGCAGCTTAAGGGCGGGACAGCCCCAGCATTTT. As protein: CASSLRAGQPQHF.

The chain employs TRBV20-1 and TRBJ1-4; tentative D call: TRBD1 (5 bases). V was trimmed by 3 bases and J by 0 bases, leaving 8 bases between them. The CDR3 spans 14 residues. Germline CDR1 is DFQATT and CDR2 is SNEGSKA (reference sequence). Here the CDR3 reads CSASGGATNEKLFF. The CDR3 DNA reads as TGCAGTGCTAGTGGGGGGGCAACTAATGAAAAACTGTTTTTT.

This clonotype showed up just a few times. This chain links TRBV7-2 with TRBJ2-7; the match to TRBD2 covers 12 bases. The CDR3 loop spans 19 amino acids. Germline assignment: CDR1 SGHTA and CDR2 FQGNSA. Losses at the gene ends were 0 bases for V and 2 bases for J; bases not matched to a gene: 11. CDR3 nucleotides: TGTGCCAGCAGCTTAGCGGGGGGACTAGCGGGTACCGCCGCCTACGAGCAGTACTTC. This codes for CASSLAGGLAGTAAYEQYF.

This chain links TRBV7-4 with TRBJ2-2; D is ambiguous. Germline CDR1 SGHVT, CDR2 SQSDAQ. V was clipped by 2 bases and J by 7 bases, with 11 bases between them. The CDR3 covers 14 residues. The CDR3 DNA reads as TGTGCCAGCAGCTTAACGGTTACCGGCGGGGAGCTGTTTTTT. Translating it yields CASSLTVTGGELFF.

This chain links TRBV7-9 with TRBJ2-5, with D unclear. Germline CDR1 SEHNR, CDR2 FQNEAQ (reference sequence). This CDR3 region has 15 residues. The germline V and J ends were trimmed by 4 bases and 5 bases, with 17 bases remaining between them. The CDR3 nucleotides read TGTGCCAGCAGCTCGCCCGCTTCATTGACGGAGACCCAGTACTTC. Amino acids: CASSSPASLTETQYF.

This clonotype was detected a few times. This CDR3 is CASRLPWSPVNNEKLFF. CDR3 nucleotides: TGTGCCAGCAGACTCCCCTGGTCGCCAGTAAATAATGAAAAACTGTTTTTT. V is TRBV12-3 or TRBV12-4 and J is TRBJ1-4; no reliable D call. V dropped 6 bases and J dropped 4 bases, with 21 bases sitting between them. The length of the CDR3 is 17 residues.

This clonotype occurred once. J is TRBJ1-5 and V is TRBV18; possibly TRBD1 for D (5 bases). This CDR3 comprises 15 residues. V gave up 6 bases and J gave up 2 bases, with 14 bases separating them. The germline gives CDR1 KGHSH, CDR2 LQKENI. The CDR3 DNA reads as TGTGCCAGCTCCCTGGGACCTAGCGGCAATCAGCCCCAGCATTTT. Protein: CASSLGPSGNQPQHF. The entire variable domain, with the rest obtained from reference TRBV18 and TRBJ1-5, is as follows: NAGVMQNPRHLVRRRGQEARLRCSPMKGHSHVYWYRQLPEEGLKFMVYLQKENIIDESGMPKERFSAEFPKEGPSILRIQQVVRGDSAAYFCASSLGPSGNQPQHFGDGTRLSIL.

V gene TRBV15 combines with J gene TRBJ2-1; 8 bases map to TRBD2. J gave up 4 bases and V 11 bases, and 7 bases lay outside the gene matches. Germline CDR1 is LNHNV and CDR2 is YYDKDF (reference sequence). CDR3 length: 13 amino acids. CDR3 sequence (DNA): TGTGCCTCTGCGATAGCGGGGTACAATGAGCAGTTCTTC. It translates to CASAIAGYNEQFF.

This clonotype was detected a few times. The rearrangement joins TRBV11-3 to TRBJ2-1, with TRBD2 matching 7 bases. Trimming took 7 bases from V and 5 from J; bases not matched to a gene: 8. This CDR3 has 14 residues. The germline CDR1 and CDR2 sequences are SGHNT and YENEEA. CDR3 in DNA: TGTGCCAGCAAAGGGGCTAGCGGAGACAATGAGCAGTTCTTC. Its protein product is CASKGASGDNEQFF.

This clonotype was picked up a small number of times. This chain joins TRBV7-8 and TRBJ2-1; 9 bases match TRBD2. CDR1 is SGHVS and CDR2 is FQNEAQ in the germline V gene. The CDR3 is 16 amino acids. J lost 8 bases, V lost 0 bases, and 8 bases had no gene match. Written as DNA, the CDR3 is TGTGCCAGCAGCTTAGCCCCAGCGGGGGGAGGTTATGAGCAGTTCTTC. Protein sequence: CASSLAPAGGGYEQFF.